This passage covers 25 T cell receptor beta chains from one sample sequenced in a study of post-analysis software for immune sequencing data. TCR beta cDNA libraries had unique molecular identifiers. TCRdb reprocessed the PCR reads with MiXCR, giving one entry per CDR3 protein. This table has hundreds of thousands of distinct CDR3 sequences, roughly 30% appearing once. Study-level results: In patients, about five TRBV segments were more frequent than in controls, with TRBV5-6, TRBV5-1 and TRBV20-1 among them.

These TCRs are of unknown antigen specificity. Sequenced: blood. The receptors originated from a girl aged 5 to 17 with multiple sclerosis.

The chain employs TRBV9 and TRBJ2-5, with D perhaps being TRBD1 or TRBD2 (6 bases each). Germline lookup yields CDR1 SGDLS and CDR2 YYNGEE. The CDR3 is made up of 16 amino acids. V was clipped by 4 bases and J by 11 bases, with 27 bases between them. The CDR3 spells CASSLAEGGHRNEQYF. CDR3 nucleotides: TGTGCCAGCAGCCTGGCTGAGGGGGGCCACCGTAATGAGCAGTACTTC.

This chain joins TRBV2 and TRBJ1-3; D is possibly TRBD1 (5 bases). There are 16 residues in the CDR3. CDR1 and CDR2 from the germline V gene are SNHLY and FYNNEI. The V gene lost 6 bases and the J gene lost 3 bases, with 18 bases spanning the gap. The CDR3 DNA reads as TGTGCCAGCAGGTCCGGGACCCGATCGGGTGGAAACACCATATATTTT. Protein: CASRSGTRSGGNTIYF.

The J gene is TRBJ2-3, the V gene TRBV7-2; tentatively, D is TRBD2 (5 bases). V was pared by 6 bases and J by 2 bases, with 12 bases between. This CDR3 region has 14 residues. Germline lookup yields CDR1 SGHTA and CDR2 FQGNSA. In DNA, the CDR3 is TGTGCCAGCAGTGACGGACTGATCACAGATACGCAGTATTTT. Translating gives CASSDGLITDTQYF.

The rearrangement uses TRBV20-1 and TRBJ1-2, with 7 bases fitting TRBD1. V gave up 6 bases and J gave up 8 bases; unmatched junction bases: 15. This CDR3 has 14 residues. Germline V gene lookup returns CDR1 DFQATT and CDR2 SNEGSKA (reference sequence). Here the CDR3 reads CSAKDFTGARGYTF. DNA for the CDR3: TGCAGTGCGAAGGACTTTACAGGGGCTCGGGGCTACACCTTC.

This clonotype came up a few times. The chain has TRBV20-1 and TRBJ2-4; 10 nucleotides line up with TRBD1. The length of the CDR3 is 20 residues. The ends lost 5 bases at V and 2 bases at J; junction bases unmatched: 21. From germline, CDR1 is DFQATT and CDR2 SNEGSKA (reference sequence). The DNA for the CDR3 is TGCAGTGCTCCTGCCCCCCGGGACAGGGGTTTTTTGGGGCCCAAAAACATTCAGTACTTC. Translation: CSAPAPRDRGFLGPKNIQYF.

The chain couples TRBV12-3 or TRBV12-4 to TRBJ2-2, with 12 bases matching TRBD2. After removal of 7 bases from V and 4 bases from J, the junction contained 4 bases not matched to a gene. The CDR3 covers 15 residues. The CDR3 loop reads CASTTSGGPTGELFF. The CDR3 coding sequence is TGTGCCAGCACCACTAGCGGGGGGCCCACCGGGGAGCTGTTTTTT.

This clonotype was recorded many times. V is TRBV25-1 and J is TRBJ2-7; the D gene is possibly TRBD1 (6 bases). The germline V gene encodes CDR1 MGHDK and CDR2 SYGVNS. The CDR3 spans 18 residues. Trimming removed 4 bases from V and 0 bases from J, with 22 bases in between. CDR3 coding DNA: TGTGCCAGCAGTGCCACGCCCGGGACACCCTCGAGCTCCTACGAGCAGTACTTC. This translates into CASSATPGTPSSSYEQYF.

This clonotype has just a few counts. The chain joins TRBV20-1 to TRBJ2-7; weak D call: TRBD2 (5 bases). The length of the CDR3 is 12 residues. From germline, CDR1 is DFQATT and CDR2 SNEGSKA (reference sequence). V was trimmed by 1 base and J by 6 bases, leaving 10 bases between them. The DNA for the CDR3 is TGCAGTGCTAGAGGAATCAGCGGCGAGCAGTACTTC. Translation gives CSARGISGEQYF.

This clonotype turned up a few times. The chain carries TRBV20-1 and TRBJ2-7; D possibly corresponds to TRBD1 (6 bases). CDR3 size: 13 residues. CDR1 DFQATT and CDR2 SNEGSKA come from the germline V gene (reference sequence). V was pared by 3 bases and J by 5 bases, with 14 bases between. The chain's CDR3 is CSARGAGYNEQYF. CDR3 DNA: TGCAGTGCTAGGGGGGCAGGGTACAACGAGCAGTACTTC.

The sample holds a few counts of this clonotype. The J gene is TRBJ2-5, the V gene TRBV20-1; TRBD1 matches 9 bases. CDR3 length: 13 amino acids. Germline lookup yields CDR1 DFQATT and CDR2 SNEGSKA (reference sequence). V trimming: 5 bases; J trimming: 5 bases; junction bases outside the gene matches: 6. The CDR3 region is CSARDRVWETQYF. The DNA of the CDR3 is TGCAGTGCTCGGGACAGGGTTTGGGAGACCCAGTACTTC.

The chain joins TRBV12-3 or TRBV12-4 to TRBJ2-3; TRBD2 matches at 7 bases. Unmatched junction bases numbered 6, after V lost 5 bases and J lost 1 base. This CDR3 has 15 amino acids. The CDR3 DNA reads as TGTGCCAGCAGTACGAGCGGGGCGGGCACAGATACGCAGTATTTT. Translating it yields CASSTSGAGTDTQYF.

This clonotype was counted only a few times. The rearrangement uses TRBV21-1 and TRBJ2-3; TRBD2, as called in the table, went unchecked against the DNA. TRBV21-1 is shown as a pseudogene. The CDR3 is 15 residues long. The chain's CDR3 is CASSKVKRTTDTQYF. The CDR3 DNA sequence: TGTGCCAGCAGCAAAGTCAAGCGGACCACAGATACGCAGTATTTT.

The J gene is TRBJ1-5, the V gene TRBV19; 8 bases agree with TRBD1. CDR3 size: 14 residues. V lost 5 bases and J lost 6; bases outside the gene matches: 6. Germline V gives CDR1 LNHDA, CDR2 SQIVND (reference sequence). In nucleotides, the CDR3 is TGTGCCAGTAGTGAGGACAGGGTCACTCAGCCCCAGCATTTT. It encodes CASSEDRVTQPQHF.

V usage is TRBV12-3 or TRBV12-4 and J usage is TRBJ1-5; 10 nucleotides align to TRBD1. The CDR3 loop spans 14 amino acids. The V gene end was trimmed by 3 bases and the J gene end by 11 bases; junction bases not matched to a gene: 7. CDR3 bases: TGTGCCAGCAGTTTGGGGACAGGGGCGACAGCCCAGCATTTT. Its translation is CASSLGTGATAQHF.

The V gene is TRBV6-8, the J gene TRBJ2-7, with 8 positions matching TRBD1. V lost 10 bases, J lost 3 bases, and 11 bases stayed unmatched. The CDR3 runs to 14 residues. The germline gives CDR1 MNHGY, CDR2 SAAAGT. The CDR3 region is CATQTGALIYEQYF. DNA of the CDR3: TGTGCCACCCAGACAGGGGCCTTAATCTACGAGCAGTACTTC.

The chain combines TRBV14 with TRBJ2-5; D unresolved. Judging by the DNA end, TRBJ2-7 fits better; the J call may be wrong. Germline CDR1 is SGHDN and CDR2 is FVKESK. The CDR3 is made up of 13 amino acids. The CDR3 DNA follows: TGTGCCAGCAGCCAAGAACTGGAATCCGAGCAGTACTTC. It yields the protein CASSQELESEQYF.

Note on this clonotype: The junction departs from the called germline gene at one end, perhaps through a read error. V and J are TRBV7-2 and TRBJ2-7, with 7 bases lining up with TRBD2. The CDR3 is made up of 14 amino acids. Germline CDR1 and CDR2: SGHTA and FQGNSA. The CDR3 coding sequence is TGTGCCAGCAGAATAGGAGCGGGGCCCTACGGGCAGTACTTC. This encodes CASRIGAGPYGQYF. Drawing the rest from reference TRBV7-2 and TRBJ2-7, the complete variable domain is GAGVSQSPSNKVTEKGKDVELRCDPISGHTALYWYRQSLGQGLEFLIYFQGNSAPDKSGLPSDRFSAERTGGSVSTLTIQRTQQEDSAVYLCASRIGAGPYGQYFGPGTRLTVT.

The chain recombines TRBV29-1 with TRBJ2-1; weak D call: TRBD2 (5 bases). Looked up from germline, CDR1 is SQVTM and CDR2 is ANQGSEA. V lost 6 bases and J lost 3, with 15 bases in between. CDR3 length: 14 residues. The CDR3: CSVAPSSYYNEQFF. In DNA, the CDR3 is TGCAGCGTCGCCCCTAGCAGCTACTACAATGAGCAGTTCTTC.

As to this clonotype: The junction departs from the called germline gene at one end, perhaps through a read error. This chain links TRBV6-5 with TRBJ2-3; D is perhaps TRBD2 (6 bases). This CDR3 is built from 15 residues. Germline CDR1 MNHEY, CDR2 SVGAGI. This chain's CDR3 is CAGSYSPGGTDTQYF. The CDR3 DNA reads as TGTGCCGGCAGTTACTCTCCGGGGGGCACAGATACGCAGTATTTT.

Worth noting for this clonotype: This may arise from a read error, as a much more abundant clone is one base away. The CDR3 loop is CSVEGTSGLSYDEQFF. CDR3 DNA: TGCAGCGTTGAGGGGACTAGCGGGCTCTCCTACGATGAGCAGTTCTTC. V usage is TRBV29-1 and J usage is TRBJ2-1; TRBD2 aligns across 12 bases. The CDR3 runs 16 residues. Germline CDR1 is SQVTM and CDR2 is ANQGSEA.

As DNA, the CDR3 is TGTGCCAGCAGCTCAAGGGGGGGTCCTAACAATGAGCAGTTCTTC. It specifies CASSSRGGPNNEQFF. The chain is built from TRBV7-6 and TRBJ2-1; D is perhaps TRBD2 (7 bases). The CDR3 consists of 15 residues. The V gene lost 4 bases and the J gene lost 5 bases, with 15 bases spanning the gap. Germline CDR1 reads SGHVS; CDR2 reads FNYEAQ. Together with reference TRBV7-6 and TRBJ2-1, the CDR3 gives the full variable domain: GAGVSQSPRYKVTKRGQDVALRCDPISGHVSLYWYRQALGQGPEFLTYFNYEAQQDKSGLPNDRFSAERPEGSISTLTIQRTEQRDSAMYRCASSSRGGPNNEQFFGPGTRLTVL.

The sample holds one count of this clonotype. The rearrangement joins TRBV13 to TRBJ2-7, with a possible D match to TRBD1 (6 bases). Trimming took off 4 bases at V and 3 bases at J, with 19 bases between the two ends. Germline CDR1 reads PRHDT; CDR2 reads FYEKMQ (reference sequence). The CDR3 contains 16 residues. The chain's CDR3 is CASSSSGGLEGYEQYF. CDR3 in DNA: TGTGCCAGCAGCTCCTCTGGGGGCTTAGAGGGCTACGAGCAGTACTTC.

About this clonotype itself: One base away lies a much larger clone, so this may be a sequencing read error. J is TRBJ2-1 and V is TRBV12-3 or TRBV12-4, with 9 nucleotides matching TRBD2. The CDR3 runs to 15 residues. The CDR3 bases are TGTGCCAGCACCCGGGGTAGCGGGGGCGGGAATGGGCAGTTCTTC. This encodes CASTRGSGGGNGQFF.

The genes are TRBV5-1 and TRBJ2-3; the D gene is possibly TRBD1 (6 bases). Germline CDR1 and CDR2: SGHRS and YFSETQ. V dropped 5 bases and J dropped 0 bases, with 19 bases sitting between them. The CDR3 length is 17 residues. The CDR3 loop reads CASSFNRDTTSTDTQYF. CDR3 in DNA: TGCGCCAGCAGTTTTAACAGGGACACCACTAGCACAGATACGCAGTATTTT.

A note on this clonotype: A clone one base away is much larger, so this may be a read error. This rearrangement joins TRBV29-1 to TRBJ2-1; 7 bases line up with TRBD2. Germline lookup yields CDR1 SQVTM and CDR2 ANQGSEA. The CDR3 consists of 15 residues. Trimming cost V 4 bases and J 7 bases; bases outside gene matches: 13. CDR3 sequence (DNA): TGCAGCGTTGGATACTCGAGCGGAGCGGGGAATGAGCAGTTCTTC. Its translation: CSVGYSSGAGNEQFF.